The T cell receptor (beta chain) described here comes from a study of T cell changes during pregnancy in multiple sclerosis. Germline CDR1 and CDR2: LNHDA and SQIVND (reference sequence). The junction had 9 bases not matched to a gene; V was cut back by 4 bases and J by 4 bases. This CDR3 spans 15 amino acids. The table came from immunoSEQ multiplex PCR; TCRdb's copy has only in-frame clones and leaves some out. The sample has some 66,000 clones, about 91% seen once. The receptor was derived from a female donor with multiple sclerosis, enrolled in a pregnancy study. The rearrangement joins TRBV19 to TRBJ1-2; 7 positions match TRBD1. Here the sequenced sample was CD8+ T cells from peripheral blood mononuclear cells, taken before pregnancy. Written as DNA, the CDR3 is TGTGCCAGTAGTAATTTTCTGGGACAGCTCTATGGCTACACCTTC. Its translation: CASSNFLGQLYGYTF.